Reported below is one T cell receptor (beta chain). CDR1 SGHTA and CDR2 FQGNSA come from the germline V gene. V lost 3 bases and J lost 1, with 12 bases in between. The CDR3 spans 15 residues. The record originates from a study of radiation and T cells in renal cell carcinoma. Sequencing used immunoSEQ multiplex PCR; TCRdb keeps in-frame clones, though not all of them. The sample has about 120,000 clones; about four fifths are singletons. The time point: blood 2 weeks post-SBRT. The treatment was: 15 Gy SBRT to primary tumor, nephrectomy 4 weeks later. This TCR was recovered from a man between 45 and 60 years old with renal cell carcinoma. The chain recombines TRBV7-2 with TRBJ2-5; no clear D gene. The sequences come from blood, collected from a patient whose treatment included radiotherapy and nephrectomy. The CDR3 loop reads CASSLNTYRQETQYF. DNA for the CDR3: TGTGCCAGCAGCTTGAACACCTACCGCCAAGAGACCCAGTACTTC.